The 24 T cell receptor beta chains below were found in one sample sequenced in a study of blood T cell repertoires in COVID-19. Libraries were prepared by immunoSEQ multiplex PCR; TCRdb keeps only in-frame clonotypes and omits some of them. Here the sample spans around 400,000 clones, nearly 90% being singletons. The sample consisted of PBMCs or T cells enriched from blood (not recorded which). These receptors originate from a woman in her 30s who had recovered from COVID-19.

The chain has TRBV28 and TRBJ2-5, with D tentatively TRBD1 (6 bases). This CDR3 comprises 11 residues. Trimming pared 9 bases from V and 7 bases from J, leaving 12 bases between. Looked up from germline, CDR1 is MDHEN and CDR2 is SYDVKM. Written as DNA, the CDR3 is TGTGCCAGTTACAGGGTTGGGACCCAGTACTTC. It codes for CASYRVGTQYF.

The chain employs TRBV19 and TRBJ2-2; 7 bases map to TRBD1. Per germline, CDR1 LNHDA and CDR2 SQIVND (reference sequence). The trim removed 6 bases at V and 1 base at J, leaving 8 bases unmatched. CDR3 length equals 16 residues. The CDR3 region has the DNA TGTGCCAGTAGGCCGCGACAGGGTCTGAACACCGGGGAGCTGTTTTTT. Its protein is CASRPRQGLNTGELFF.

The J gene is TRBJ2-1, the V gene TRBV11-2; D is perhaps TRBD2 (5 bases). The CDR3 extends over 17 amino acids. Trimming cost V 4 bases and J 0 bases, with 16 bases left between them. In germline, CDR1 is SGHAT, CDR2 FQNNGV. CDR3 loop: CASSYPLQADSYNEQFF. CDR3 sequence (DNA): TGTGCCAGCAGCTACCCTTTACAAGCGGACTCCTACAATGAGCAGTTCTTC.

As for this clone: At one of its ends the junction is not consistent with the germline gene, which may arise from a read error. The V and J genes are TRBV7-7 and TRBJ2-1; TRBD2 matches at 11 bases. The germline CDR1 and CDR2 sequences are SSHAT and FNYEAQ (reference sequence). CDR3 length: 15 residues. The CDR3 DNA is TGTGCTAGCAGCTTACTAGCGGGGGCCGGGAATGAGCAGTTCTTC. Translated: CASSLLAGAGNEQFF.

The CDR3 reads CASSGGDRGFFSGNTIYF. CDR3 nucleotide sequence: TGTGCCAGCAGCGGAGGGGACAGGGGGTTTTTTTCTGGAAACACCATATATTTT. The V and J genes are TRBV25-1 and TRBJ1-3, with 11 bases that match TRBD1. The junction had 11 bases not matched to a gene; V was cut back by 6 bases and J by 1 base. CDR3 length equals 18 residues. CDR1 MGHDK and CDR2 SYGVNS come from the germline V gene. The full variable domain, rest sourced from reference TRBV25-1 and TRBJ1-3, is EADIYQTPRYLVIGTGKKITLECSQTMGHDKMYWYQQDPGMELHLIHYSYGVNSTEKGDLSSESTVSRIRTEHFPLTLESARPSHTSQYLCASSGGDRGFFSGNTIYFGEGSWLTVV.

The rearrangement uses TRBV6-2 or TRBV6-3 and TRBJ1-6; 10 bases fit TRBD1. V was pared by 6 bases and J by 6 bases, with 8 bases of the junction left unmatched. This CDR3 contains 16 residues. The germline CDR1 and CDR2 sequences are MNHEY and SVGEGT. The CDR3 nucleotides read TGTGCCAGCAGCATTCACCGGGACAGGGGTAATTCACCCCTCCACTTT. It is translated as CASSIHRDRGNSPLHF.

This chain uses TRBV28 with TRBJ1-5, with D possibly being TRBD1 (5 bases). This CDR3 is 14 amino acids long. Germline V gene sequence: CDR1 MDHEN, CDR2 SYDVKM. The V end lost 6 bases, the J end lost 0 bases, and 9 bases lay between the germline ends. The CDR3 protein is CASSAGVSNQPQHF. The CDR3 DNA is TGTGCCAGCAGCGCGGGGGTTAGCAATCAGCCCCAGCATTTT.

The chain carries TRBV12-5 and TRBJ2-3; 9 nucleotides match TRBD1. CDR3 size: 14 residues. CDR1 is LGHNT and CDR2 is FRNRAP in the germline V gene. V gave up 5 bases and J gave up 3 bases; unmatched junction bases: 3. In DNA, the CDR3 is TGTGCTAGTGGTAACGGACAGGGGACAGATACGCAGTATTTT. Translated, it gives CASGNGQGTDTQYF.

This rearrangement joins TRBV6-5 to TRBJ2-7; a weak D match, TRBD1 (6 bases). In germline, CDR1 is MNHEY, CDR2 SVGAGI. This CDR3 region has 15 residues. Between the trimmed V and J ends, which lost 0 bases and 1 base, there was a span of 10 bases. DNA of the CDR3: TGTGCCAGCAGTTACTCATCCGGACAGTCCTACGAGCAGTACTTC. It yields the protein CASSYSSGQSYEQYF.

This chain connects TRBV29-1 to TRBJ2-7; TRBD2 matches 8 bases. The germline V gene encodes CDR1 SQVTM and CDR2 ANQGSEA. CDR3 length equals 16 residues. With V trimmed by 1 base and J by 1 base, 9 bases remained unmatched. The CDR3 region is CSVEVAAGAPSYEQYF. DNA for the CDR3: TGCAGCGTTGAAGTCGCAGCGGGAGCACCTTCCTACGAGCAGTACTTC.

CDR3 DNA: TGTGCCAGCAGCGGGGGGGGATACTACGAGCAGTACTTC. It specifies CASSGGGYYEQYF. The chain carries TRBV3-1 (or the pseudogene TRBV3-2) and TRBJ2-7, with 7 positions matching TRBD2. The V segment lost 5 bases and the J segment 3 bases; nucleotides outside the gene matches: 4. The length of the CDR3 is 13 residues. Looked up from germline, CDR1 is LGHDT and CDR2 is YNNKEL (reference sequence).

This sequence joins TRBV7-2 and TRBJ2-3; 11 bases line up with TRBD2. Unmatched junction bases numbered 4, after V lost 2 bases and J lost 0 bases. This CDR3 spans 17 amino acids. CDR1 and CDR2 (germline): SGHTA, FQGNSA. The CDR3 loop is CASSLPRLAGSTDTQYF. For the CDR3, the DNA is TGTGCCAGCAGCTTACCTAGACTAGCGGGAAGCACAGATACGCAGTATTTT.

This sequence joins TRBV24-1 and TRBJ2-7; 10 positions agree with TRBD1. V dropped 4 bases and J dropped 5; count of bases not matched to a gene: 4. Germline-derived CDR1 and CDR2 are KGHDR and SFDVKD. This CDR3 comprises 14 residues. The CDR3, as DNA: TGTGCCACCAGTGACCCCGGGACAGGGGACGAGCAGTACTTC. Translated, it gives CATSDPGTGDEQYF.

This clone was counted once. This chain joins TRBV14 and TRBJ2-3; 9 nucleotides agree with TRBD2. The J segment lost 1 base and the V segment lost 2 bases, leaving 4 bases of the junction unmatched. The CDR3 consists of 16 residues. Germline V gives CDR1 SGHDN, CDR2 FVKESK. CDR3 loop: CASSQPRTSGTDTQYF. CDR3 bases: TGTGCCAGCAGCCAACCCCGGACTAGCGGCACAGATACGCAGTATTTT.

This rearrangement joins TRBV6-5 to TRBJ2-3, with TRBD2 identical over 7 bases. CDR3 size: 16 residues. From germline, CDR1 is MNHEY and CDR2 SVGAGI. J gave up 0 bases and V 2 bases, and 5 bases lay outside the gene matches. The CDR3, as DNA: TGTGCCAGCAGTTACACCAGCGGGGTTAGCACAGATACGCAGTATTTT. Translated, it gives CASSYTSGVSTDTQYF.

This clone has a single count. V gene TRBV29-1 combines with J gene TRBJ1-2, with 9 bases matching TRBD1. Trimming cost V 1 base and J 2 bases; bases outside gene matches: 11. The germline gives CDR1 SQVTM, CDR2 ANQGSEA. The length of the CDR3 is 17 residues. This CDR3 is CSVEVWKLGQGNYGYTF. DNA of the CDR3: TGCAGCGTTGAAGTTTGGAAGTTAGGACAGGGGAACTATGGCTACACCTTC.

V gene TRBV2 combines with J gene TRBJ2-7, with 15 bases fitting TRBD2. The CDR3 runs 18 residues. In germline, CDR1 is SNHLY, CDR2 FYNNEI. The V and J ends lost 7 bases and 2 bases, in that order; junction bases with no gene match: 12. CDR3 residues: CASTPGLAGGHYTYEQYF. The CDR3 DNA reads as TGTGCCAGCACCCCGGGACTAGCGGGGGGTCATTACACCTACGAGCAGTACTTC.

A few counts support this clone. This sequence joins TRBV9 and TRBJ2-7, with TRBD1 matching over 8 bases. In germline, CDR1 is SGDLS, CDR2 YYNGEE. CDR3 length: 14 residues. With V trimmed by 4 bases and J by 6 bases, 9 bases remained unmatched. The CDR3 DNA reads as TGTGCCAGCAGCCTAGGACAGGGTATGAGCGAGCAGTACTTC. Its protein is CASSLGQGMSEQYF.

This chain links TRBV7-9 with TRBJ2-3; TRBD2 matches 13 bases. The CDR3 has 17 residues. Germline V gives CDR1 SEHNR, CDR2 FQNEAQ (reference sequence). J gave up 4 bases and V 5 bases, and 9 bases lay outside the gene matches. CDR3 coding DNA: TGTGCCAGCAGCGGACCGGGACTAGCGGGAAATGCAGATACGCAGTATTTT. This translates into CASSGPGLAGNADTQYF. The full variable domain, its missing parts supplied by reference TRBV7-9 and TRBJ2-3, is DTGVSQNPRHKITKRGQNVTFRCDPISEHNRLYWYRQTLGQGPEFLTYFQNEAQLEKSRLLSDRFSAERPKGSFSTLEIQRTEQGDSAMYLCASSGPGLAGNADTQYFGPGTRLTVL.

J is TRBJ2-7 and V is TRBV6-5; perhaps TRBD1 as D (6 bases). Germline lookup yields CDR1 MNHEY and CDR2 SVGAGI. This CDR3 region has 13 residues. V lost 8 bases and J lost 1, with 12 bases in between. CDR3 nucleotides: TGTGCCAGCGCCCAGGACAGTTCCTACGAGCAGTACTTC. Translating gives CASAQDSSYEQYF.

V usage is TRBV24-1 and J usage is TRBJ2-3, with TRBD1 matching over 11 bases. J lost 3 bases, V lost 7 bases, and 2 bases had no gene match. The CDR3 contains 14 residues. CDR1 is KGHDR and CDR2 is SFDVKD in the germline V gene. CDR3 amino acids: CATRDRGRTDTQYF. In nucleotides, the CDR3 is TGTGCCACCAGGGACAGGGGGCGGACAGATACGCAGTATTTT.

The gene calls are TRBV7-6 and TRBJ1-4; no reliable D call. The CDR3 is 15 amino acids. Trimming removed 2 bases at V and 4 bases at J, with 11 bases between. The V gene's germline CDR1 is SGHVS and CDR2 FNYEAQ. The CDR3 is CASSLFEGGNEKLFF. CDR3 bases: TGTGCCAGCAGCTTATTCGAGGGCGGTAATGAAAAACTGTTTTTT.

The CDR3 DNA reads TGTGCCAGCAGTTGGGGACAGAACAATGAGCAGTTCTTC. This codes for CASSWGQNNEQFF. The chain carries TRBV27 and TRBJ2-1; 7 nucleotides agree with TRBD1. The germline CDR1 and CDR2 sequences are MNHEY and SMNVEV (reference sequence). This CDR3 is 13 amino acids long. The trim removed 4 bases at V and 5 bases at J, leaving 2 bases unmatched.

The chain combines TRBV7-9 with TRBJ2-6; D may be TRBD1 (5 bases). Trimming removed 5 bases at V and 0 bases at J, with 20 bases between. The germline V gene has CDR1 SEHNR and CDR2 FQNEAQ (reference sequence). This CDR3 has 19 amino acids. The CDR3 DNA follows: TGTGCCAGCAGCCTCCAGGGTAGCCGCCTTTCCTCTGGGGCCAACGTCCTGACTTTC. This gives the protein CASSLQGSRLSSGANVLTF.